The rows below give T cell receptor beta chains drawn from one sample of a study of blood T cell repertoires in COVID-19. TCRdb's table, derived via immunoSEQ multiplex PCR, lists solely in-frame clones and lacks some. Counted here are some 700,000 clones, about nine tenths occurring once; the ten biggest clones make up roughly 0.25%. Sequencing was done on a sample of peripheral blood. The origin of the receptors is a young woman with acute or convalescent COVID-19. CDR3s include the opening cysteine and the closing phenylalanine or tryptophan. D genes are given only for firm matches. Some rows mark clone size as missing; the rest say once, few, many or name a class of expanded clone.

>NA|TRBV20-1|TRBJ1-1|NA
CSASPYYTAKNTEAFF
TGCAGTGCTAGTCCCTATTATACAGCAAAGAACACTGAAGCTTTCTTT
>NA|TRBV2|TRBJ1-5|NA
CAGSKVAHLNQPQHF
TGTGCCGGCTCAAAAGTGGCACATCTTAATCAGCCCCAGCATTTT
>TRBD2|TRBV7-2|TRBJ2-1|NA
CASSLAGGGLLTYNEQFF
TGTGCCAGCAGCTTAGCCGGGGGGGGCCTTCTGACCTACAATGAGCAGTTCTTC
>NA|TRBV6-5|TRBJ1-1|NA
CASSYGEAEGTEAFF
TGTGCCAGCAGTTACGGGGAGGCAGAGGGAACTGAAGCTTTCTTT
>NA|TRBV29-1|TRBJ1-1|NA
CSVDATGTMNTEAFF
TGCAGCGTTGACGCTACAGGTACCATGAACACTGAAGCTTTCTTT
>NA|TRBV10-3|TRBJ2-1|NA
CAISEAYIRGGSYNEQFF
TGTGCCATCAGTGAGGCGTATATAAGGGGGGGCTCCTACAATGAGCAGTTCTTC
>NA|TRBV19|TRBJ1-3|NA
CASSRRGTGNTIYF
TGTGCCAGTAGTAGGCGGGGAACTGGAAACACCATATATTTT
>NA|TRBV7-9|TRBJ1-2|NA
CASSSARILGFYGYTF
TGTGCCAGCAGCTCCGCACGGATCCTCGGGTTTTATGGCTACACCTTC
>TRBD1|TRBV19|TRBJ2-1|NA
CASRSGGQVFNEQFF
TGTGCCAGTAGATCCGGGGGACAGGTATTCAATGAGCAGTTCTTC
>NA|TRBV5-5|TRBJ1-6|few
CASSTGWGISSYNSPLHF
TGTGCCAGCAGCACGGGGTGGGGTATTAGCTCCTATAATTCACCCCTCCACTTT
>NA|TRBV9|TRBJ1-1|once
CASRPFRDTEAFF
TGTGCCAGCAGGCCATTTCGGGACACTGAAGCTTTCTTT
>NA|TRBV7-9|TRBJ2-7|NA
CASSLLTLGGTYEQYF
TGTGCCAGCAGCTTACTCACTCTCGGCGGAACGTACGAGCAGTACTTC
>TRBD2|TRBV4-2|TRBJ2-3|NA
CASSLSGGRSTPDTQYF
TGTGCCAGCAGCCTTAGCGGGGGCCGCTCGACCCCAGATACGCAGTATTTT
>NA|TRBV9|TRBJ1-2|NA
CASSVGAEDYGYTF
TGTGCCAGCAGCGTAGGTGCCGAGGACTATGGCTACACCTTC
>NA|TRBV19|TRBJ2-2|NA
CASSGDKLTGELFF
TGTGCCAGTAGTGGGGACAAACTCACCGGGGAGCTGTTTTTT
>TRBD1|TRBV13|TRBJ2-7|once
CASSQYRQGNYEQYF
TGTGCCAGCAGCCAATATAGACAGGGAAACTACGAGCAGTACTTC
>NA|TRBV7-2|TRBJ1-1|NA
CASSFGRTNTEAFF
TGTGCCAGCAGCTTTGGGAGGACGAACACTGAAGCTTTCTTT
>TRBD1|TRBV25-1|TRBJ1-6|NA
CASSQRGTGDSPLHF
TGTGCCAGCAGTCAAAGGGGGACAGGGGATTCACCCCTCCACTTT
>NA|TRBV10-1|TRBJ2-7|few
CASSGTGFRDEQYF
TGCGCCAGCAGTGGAACAGGGTTTAGGGACGAGCAGTACTTC
>NA|TRBV6-5|TRBJ1-1|NA
CASSSAGAWAFF
TGTGCCAGCAGTTCGGCGGGCGCATGGGCTTTCTTT
>TRBD2|TRBV11-3|TRBJ2-2|NA
CASSLSGGTGELFF
TGTGCCAGCAGCCTAAGCGGGGGCACCGGGGAGCTGTTTTTT
>NA|TRBV5-4|TRBJ2-7|NA
CASSLESGYYEQYF
TGTGCCAGCAGCTTGGAGTCGGGATACTACGAGCAGTACTTC
>TRBD1|TRBV30|TRBJ2-7|once
CAWSVRGTGGISYEQYF
TGTGCCTGGAGTGTACGTGGGACAGGGGGCATTTCCTACGAGCAGTACTTC
>NA|TRBV19|TRBJ1-2|NA
CASSIGRSNYGYTF
TGTGCCAGTAGTATTGGCAGATCTAACTATGGCTACACCTTC
>NA|TRBV4-3|TRBJ1-4|NA
CASSQGTQGNEKLFF
TGCGCCAGCAGCCAAGGTACCCAGGGGAATGAAAAACTGTTTTTT
>NA|TRBV27|TRBJ2-6|NA
CASSFIGGISPGANVLTF
TGTGCCAGCAGTTTTATTGGGGGCATAAGCCCTGGGGCCAACGTCCTGACTTTC
>NA|TRBV18|TRBJ2-7|NA
CASSPNTEGPSFEQYF
TGTGCCAGCTCACCAAATACGGAGGGGCCATCGTTTGAGCAGTACTTC
>TRBD1|TRBV29-1|TRBJ1-5|NA
CSVEDRTGGNHF
TGCAGCGTTGAAGATCGGACAGGGGGTAATCATTTT
>NA|TRBV28|TRBJ2-7|NA
CASRPTGDLYEQYF
TGTGCCAGCAGGCCGACGGGGGACTTGTACGAGCAGTACTTC
>NA|TRBV2|TRBJ1-1|once
CASSGQVFTEAFF
TGTGCCAGCAGTGGACAGGTCTTCACTGAAGCTTTCTTT